The 27 T cell receptor beta chains in this list originate from one sample, sequenced in a study of CD8 T cells in Susac syndrome. RNA, at roughly 0.45 to 1 ug, was reverse transcribed with random hexamers. Via MiXCR, TCRdb re-called the immunoSEQ multiplex PCR reads, giving one row per CDR3 protein. Among approximately 110,000 distinct CDR3 sequences, over 85% were seen once, and the ten largest hold around 0.078%. Sequenced input: CD4+ T cells from PBMCs. The receptor set was obtained from a human donor in good health.

The J gene is TRBJ2-5, the V gene TRBV5-1; the D is unclear. The germline V and J ends were trimmed by 4 bases and 3 bases, with 13 bases remaining between them. In germline, CDR1 is SGHRS, CDR2 YFSETQ. The CDR3 runs 14 residues. For the CDR3, the DNA is TGCGCCAGCAGCCCGGCCCAACGGGAAGAGACCCAGTACTTC. It specifies CASSPAQREETQYF.

CDR3 loop: CASSLDGRSYNEQFF. CDR3 bases: TGTGCCAGCAGTCTGGACGGACGCTCCTACAATGAGCAGTTCTTC. The chain links TRBV27 to TRBJ2-1; D remains ambiguous. This CDR3 contains 15 residues. With 5 bases removed from V and 0 bases from J, the gap between germline ends came to 11 bases. Germline values: CDR1 MNHEY, CDR2 SMNVEV (reference sequence).

The sample holds a few counts of this clonotype. The chain recombines TRBV29-1 with TRBJ2-7; TRBD1 is a possible D gene (5 bases). V was cut by 3 bases and J by 0 bases, with 12 bases left in between. Germline V gene lookup returns CDR1 SQVTM and CDR2 ANQGSEA. The CDR3 has 14 residues. The CDR3 DNA reads as TGCAGCGTTGATTTGGGGCCGACCTCCTACGAGCAGTACTTC. This encodes CSVDLGPTSYEQYF.

This chain links TRBV3-1 with TRBJ1-5; D possibly corresponds to TRBD1 (6 bases). Deletions cut 3 bases from V and 5 bases from J, with 14 bases between. The CDR3 is 15 residues long. The germline CDR1 and CDR2 sequences are LGHDT and YNNKEL (reference sequence). CDR3 amino acids: CASSQETGWDQPQHF. As DNA, the CDR3 is TGTGCCAGCAGCCAGGAGACAGGTTGGGATCAGCCCCAGCATTTT.

This clonotype was recorded once. This chain uses TRBV7-6 with TRBJ2-3; D might be TRBD2 (6 bases). The ends were cut back, 5 bases at V and 8 bases at J, with 20 bases in the middle. The length of the CDR3 is 15 residues. CDR1 is SGHVS, CDR2 FNYEAQ, per germline. CDR3 sequence: CASSSSELASTTQYF. DNA for the CDR3: TGTGCCAGCAGCAGTTCTGAGCTAGCGAGCACTACGCAGTATTTT.

The chain joins TRBV7-9 to TRBJ2-2; D remains ambiguous. The germline CDR1 and CDR2 sequences are SEHNR and FQNEAQ (reference sequence). Trimming removed 3 bases at V and 6 bases at J, with 8 bases between. The length of the CDR3 is 13 residues. Written as DNA, the CDR3 is TGTGCCAGCAGCTTGAGGAGCGCCGGGGAGCTGTTTTTT. It translates to CASSLRSAGELFF. Filled out from reference TRBV7-9 and TRBJ2-2, the complete variable domain reads DTGVSQNPRHKITKRGQNVTFRCDPISEHNRLYWYRQTLGQGPEFLTYFQNEAQLEKSRLLSDRFSAERPKGSFSTLEIQRTEQGDSAMYLCASSLRSAGELFFGEGSRLTVL.

The chain is built from TRBV30 and TRBJ1-5, with D possibly matching TRBD1 (6 bases). The CDR3 has 14 amino acids. In germline, CDR1 is GTSNPN, CDR2 SVGIG (reference sequence). V was clipped by 6 bases and J by 0 bases, with 12 bases between them. CDR3 sequence: CACSDRNSNQPQHF. The CDR3 coding sequence is TGTGCCTGCAGCGACAGGAATAGCAATCAGCCCCAGCATTTT.

The chain joins TRBV5-1 to TRBJ2-2; 10 bases align to TRBD2. The germline V gene encodes CDR1 SGHRS and CDR2 YFSETQ. This CDR3 spans 15 amino acids. V shed 6 bases, J shed 7 bases, and the junction held 9 bases outside the gene matches. The CDR3 protein is CASMGASGSHGELFF. The CDR3 DNA follows: TGCGCCAGCATGGGGGCTAGCGGGAGTCACGGGGAGCTGTTTTTT. The whole variable domain, remainder taken from reference TRBV5-1 and TRBJ2-2, is KAGVTQTPRYLIKTRGQQVTLSCSPISGHRSVSWYQQTPGQGLQFLFEYFSETQRNKGNFPGRFSGRQFSNSRSEMNVSTLELGDSALYLCASMGASGSHGELFFGEGSRLTVL.

V gene TRBV2 combines with J gene TRBJ2-3; TRBD1 is a possible D gene (5 bases). Germline V gene data show CDR1 as SNHLY and CDR2 as FYNNEI. CDR3 length equals 16 residues. The V end lost 7 bases, the J end lost 0 bases, and 17 bases lay between the germline ends. The CDR3 spells CASNPDRTPSTDTQYF. The CDR3 DNA sequence: TGTGCCAGCAATCCTGACAGAACCCCTAGCACAGATACGCAGTATTTT. Combining the CDR3 with reference TRBV2 and TRBJ2-3 gives the whole variable domain EPEVTQTPSHQVTQMGQEVILRCVPISNHLYFYWYRQILGQKVEFLVSFYNNEISEKSEIFDDQFSVERPDGSNFTLKIRSTKLEDSAMYFCASNPDRTPSTDTQYFGPGTRLTVL.

V is TRBV4-1 and J is TRBJ2-7; the D is unclear. Trimming cost V 2 bases and J 7 bases, with 15 bases left between them. CDR1 and CDR2 from the germline V gene are MGHRA and YSYEKL. This CDR3 is 14 amino acids long. CDR3 region: CASSQSGPAEEQYF. CDR3 in DNA: TGCGCCAGCAGCCAATCTGGGCCCGCAGAGGAGCAGTACTTC.

The chain couples TRBV6-2 or TRBV6-3 to TRBJ1-1, with D hard to call. CDR3 size: 14 residues. Trimming pared 5 bases from V and 11 bases from J, leaving 21 bases between. Germline V lookup: CDR1 MNHEY, CDR2 SVGEGT. CDR3: CASSPVTDTSGAFF. Written as DNA, the CDR3 is TGTGCCAGCAGTCCAGTTACTGACACTTCGGGGGCTTTCTTT.

V is TRBV28 and J is TRBJ2-6; maybe TRBD1 (5 bases). Germline V CDR1 and CDR2: MDHEN, SYDVKM. V was shortened by 7 bases and J by 2 bases, with 15 bases between the two germline ends. The CDR3 extends over 16 amino acids. The CDR3 sequence: CASNSAQGPGANVLTF. The CDR3 region has the DNA TGTGCCAGCAACTCCGCTCAGGGCCCTGGGGCCAACGTCCTGACTTTC.

This chain uses TRBV10-1 with TRBJ2-2; no reliable D call. CDR1 is WNHNN and CDR2 is SYGVQD in the germline V gene (reference sequence). Trimming stripped 5 bases from V and 3 bases from J, with 10 bases between. This CDR3 comprises 14 residues. CDR3 bases: TGCGCCAGCAGTACTTCTAAACACACCGGGGAGCTGTTTTTT. Translation: CASSTSKHTGELFF.

J is TRBJ2-7 and V is TRBV3-1, with D maybe TRBD1 (6 bases). The germline gives CDR1 LGHDT, CDR2 YNNKEL (reference sequence). The CDR3 covers 15 residues. V was shortened by 1 base and J by 6 bases, with 16 bases between the two germline ends. The CDR3, as DNA: TGTGCCAGCAGCCAAGGGCAACAGGGAGCAGGCGAGCAGTACTTC. Its translation: CASSQGQQGAGEQYF.

The V gene is TRBV10-2, the J gene TRBJ1-2; no reliable D call. Germline assignment: CDR1 WSHSY and CDR2 SAAADI. The V gene lost 8 bases and the J gene lost 9 bases, with 13 bases spanning the gap. CDR3 size: 11 residues. The CDR3 DNA reads as TGCGCCAGCTCGACCACCGGCAGCTACACCTTC. Protein sequence: CASSTTGSYTF.

V is TRBV7-8 and J is TRBJ2-6; D gene uncertain. The germline gives CDR1 SGHVS, CDR2 FQNEAQ. Trimming cost V 1 base and J 0 bases, with 10 bases left between them. The CDR3 contains 17 residues. The CDR3 sequence: CASSLGRQYSGANVLTF. CDR3 in DNA: TGTGCCAGCAGCTTAGGGCGGCAGTACTCTGGGGCCAACGTCCTGACTTTC. Full variable domain (missing parts from reference TRBV7-8 and TRBJ2-6): GAGVSQSPRYKVAKRGQDVALRCDPISGHVSLFWYQQALGQGPEFLTYFQNEAQLDKSGLPSDRFFAERPEGSVSTLKIQRTQQEDSAVYLCASSLGRQYSGANVLTFGAGSRLTVL.

The genes are TRBV3-1 and TRBJ2-7, with 12 positions matching TRBD2. CDR3 length equals 14 residues. Germline CDR1 and CDR2: LGHDT and YNNKEL (reference sequence). The trim removed 3 bases at V and 7 bases at J, leaving 4 bases unmatched. CDR3 in amino acids: CASSQTTSGREQYF. The CDR3 DNA reads as TGTGCCAGCAGCCAGACAACTAGCGGGAGGGAGCAGTACTTC.

CDR3 nucleotides: TGCAGTGCTAGGCCGGAGAGGGGGGCCAAAAACATTCAGTACTTC. Its protein product is CSARPERGAKNIQYF. The V call is TRBV20-1, the J call TRBJ2-4; D possibly corresponds to TRBD1 (6 bases). Trimming stripped 3 bases from V and 1 base from J, with 13 bases between. CDR1 DFQATT and CDR2 SNEGSKA come from the germline V gene (reference sequence). The CDR3 sequence is 15 residues long.

The chain carries TRBV7-2 and TRBJ1-2, with D possibly matching TRBD1 (6 bases). The CDR3 has 14 amino acids. The V end lost 1 base, the J end lost 10 bases, and 16 bases lay between the germline ends. Looked up from germline, CDR1 is SGHTA and CDR2 is FQGNSA. In DNA form, the CDR3 reads TGTGCCAGCAGCTTAGGGACAGCTCCCCGATACTACACCTTC. It is translated as CASSLGTAPRYYTF.

CDR3 nucleotides: TGCAGTGCGCCGGGAGTAGTAGATACGCAGTATTTT. This encodes CSAPGVVDTQYF. The chain links TRBV20-1 to TRBJ2-3, with D possibly matching TRBD2 (6 bases). The CDR3 covers 12 residues. V gave up 6 bases and J gave up 5 bases, with 12 bases separating them. CDR1 DFQATT and CDR2 SNEGSKA come from the germline V gene (reference sequence).

V usage is TRBV2 and J usage is TRBJ2-1, with D tentatively TRBD2 (6 bases). Germline CDR1 SNHLY, CDR2 FYNNEI. Trimming removed 6 bases at V and 4 bases at J, with 10 bases between. The CDR3 totals 13 residues. CDR3 residues: CASREGLYNEQFF. Written as DNA, the CDR3 is TGTGCCAGCAGGGAGGGACTTTACAATGAGCAGTTCTTC.

The gene calls are TRBV7-9 and TRBJ2-5; D perhaps matches TRBD2 (7 bases). CDR1 and CDR2 from the germline V gene are SEHNR and FQNEAQ (reference sequence). With 5 bases removed from V and 4 bases from J, the gap between germline ends came to 17 bases. The CDR3 consists of 15 residues. CDR3 region: CASSLNRAGVETQYF. Here the CDR3 DNA reads TGTGCCAGCAGCCTGAACAGGGCGGGGGTAGAGACCCAGTACTTC.

CDR3 protein: CAISEGLNQPQHF. The CDR3 nucleotides are TGTGCCATCAGTGAGGGCTTGAATCAGCCCCAGCATTTT. V and J are TRBV10-3 and TRBJ1-5; D remains unclear. The V gene's germline CDR1 is ENHRY and CDR2 SYGVKD. V dropped 2 bases and J dropped 4 bases, with 6 bases sitting between them. The CDR3 consists of 13 residues.

This sequence joins TRBV6-2 or TRBV6-3 and TRBJ2-6, with 9 bases lining up with TRBD2. From germline, CDR1 is MNHEY and CDR2 SVGEGT. The CDR3 spans 17 residues. V shed 4 bases, J shed 3 bases, and the junction held 7 bases outside the gene matches. The CDR3 loop reads CASSSLAGVSGANVLTF. The CDR3 DNA follows: TGTGCCAGCAGTTCTTTAGCGGGAGTAAGTGGGGCCAACGTCCTGACTTTC.

This rearrangement joins TRBV2 to TRBJ2-7, with 8 nucleotides matching TRBD1. Unmatched junction bases numbered 12, after V lost 9 bases and J lost 5 bases. The CDR3 spans 14 residues. Germline CDR1 SNHLY, CDR2 FYNNEI. The CDR3 here is CASIQGGTTDEQYF. CDR3 in DNA: TGTGCCAGTATACAGGGGGGCACTACGGACGAGCAGTACTTC.

The chain carries TRBV20-1 and TRBJ2-3; maybe TRBD2 (6 bases). Germline V gene sequence: CDR1 DFQATT, CDR2 SNEGSKA (reference sequence). CDR3 length: 15 amino acids. Trimming shortened V by 5 bases and J by 4 bases, and 19 bases separated the two germline ends. The CDR3 loop reads CSAPNPGSRPDTQYF. The CDR3 bases are TGCAGTGCTCCCAATCCCGGGAGTCGCCCAGATACGCAGTATTTT.

The gene calls are TRBV7-9 and TRBJ2-7; D call uncertain. Germline-derived CDR1 and CDR2 are SEHNR and FQNEAQ (reference sequence). V was trimmed by 5 bases and J by 3 bases, leaving 11 bases between them. CDR3 size: 13 residues. CDR3 loop: CASSQIVFYEQYF. The CDR3 DNA sequence: TGTGCCAGCAGCCAGATAGTGTTCTACGAGCAGTACTTC.